Here is one T cell receptor (beta chain) with its context. The data are from a study of blood T cell repertoires in COVID-19. Study at large: Samples of COVID-19 (acute and convalescent) were obtained from the United States, Italy and Spain. T cells, B-cell-depleted T cells, or PBMCs provided the cDNA or gDNA that served as material.

Patients at the Seattle site were enrolled during active infection and followed longitudinally. Authors' data handling: Amplification of reference gene primers was used by the study to estimate nucleated cell counts. The method was immunoSEQ multiplex PCR; TCRdb's version includes in-frame clones alone and lacks a portion of them. The D gene and trimming were derived from the DNA, and the V and J assignments and clone size from that table. Counted here are 160,000 or so clones, 79% occurring once; the ten biggest clones make up 8.1%. Trimming left V 2 bases short and J 6 bases short, with 13 bases between. The germline CDR1 and CDR2 sequences are SGHTA and FQGNSA. The CDR3 sequence is 14 residues long.

The J gene is TRBJ1-2, the V gene TRBV7-2; TRBD1 might be the D (5 bases). What was sequenced was peripheral blood. The receptor was derived from an older woman with COVID-19, enrolled during active disease. The CDR3 protein is CASSLSWPGDGYTF. The CDR3 coding sequence is TGTGCCAGCAGCTTATCTTGGCCGGGGGATGGCTACACCTTC.